One and the same sample provided the 21 T cell receptor beta chains below, sequenced in a study of HIV-infected children after antiretroviral therapy interruption. Treatment specified: PENTA 11 planned treatment interruption arm or continuous ART arm. The TCR library was built from RNA with a 3' RACE protocol and unique molecular identifiers. MiXCR, run by TCRdb on the 3' RACE reads, gives a single entry per CDR3 protein. The sample carries more than 75,000 distinct CDR3 sequences, around 6.9% recorded once. Sequences were derived from CD45RA+ CD4+ T cells from PBMCs, pooled from several time points, sampled from a donor given antiretroviral therapy, either interrupted or continuous. The subset denotes: naive CD4+ CD45RA+ CD45RO- T cells. The receptors stem from a pool of human donors with HIV.

This clonotype was picked up many times. The chain carries TRBV7-9 and TRBJ2-1; TRBD2 aligns across 14 bases. CDR3 size: 21 residues. Germline-derived CDR1 and CDR2 are SEHNR and FQNEAQ (reference sequence). The V and J ends lost 3 bases and 2 bases, in that order; junction bases with no gene match: 15. The CDR3 DNA sequence: TGTGCCAGCAGCTTTATTCCCCAGGGACTAGCGGGAGCACCCCCCTACAATGAGCAGTTCTTC. Translation gives CASSFIPQGLAGAPPYNEQFF.

The table lists this clonotype with many counts. The chain joins TRBV29-1 to TRBJ2-7; TRBD1 matches at 11 bases. Germline lookup yields CDR1 SQVTM and CDR2 ANQGSEA. The CDR3 contains 14 residues. Trimming at V came to 6 bases and at J to 0 bases, leaving 4 bases not matched to a gene. The CDR3 DNA sequence: TGCAGCGTCGCCGGGACAGGGGGCTCCTACGAGCAGTACTTC. Encoded protein: CSVAGTGGSYEQYF.

This clonotype was seen many times. The J gene is TRBJ1-5, the V gene TRBV19, with D possibly being TRBD1 (6 bases). With 9 bases removed from V and 4 bases from J, the gap between germline ends came to 22 bases. Germline assignment: CDR1 LNHDA and CDR2 SQIVND (reference sequence). The CDR3 runs 16 residues. This chain's CDR3 is CASRTQGRGFNQPQHF. CDR3 nucleotide sequence: TGTGCCAGCAGAACTCAGGGAAGGGGGTTTAATCAGCCCCAGCATTTT.

The CDR3 loop is CASSPTTGGGMDTEAFF. The CDR3 DNA is TGTGCCAGCAGCCCCACTACAGGGGGGGGGATGGACACTGAAGCTTTCTTT. The chain joins TRBV3-1 to TRBJ1-1, with 8 nucleotides matching TRBD1. CDR1 is LGHDT and CDR2 is YNNKEL in the germline V gene (reference sequence). The CDR3 is 17 residues long. J gave up 3 bases and V 4 bases, and 13 bases lay outside the gene matches.

The V and J genes are TRBV2 and TRBJ2-2; no clear D. CDR3 length equals 14 residues. The germline V gene encodes CDR1 SNHLY and CDR2 FYNNEI. Trimming shortened V by 6 bases and J by 0 bases, and 8 bases separated the two germline ends. In DNA form, the CDR3 reads TGTGCCAGCAGGCTAGGAGCGAACACCGGGGAGCTGTTTTTT. Residues: CASRLGANTGELFF.

This clonotype was counted at least ten times. This sequence joins TRBV7-9 and TRBJ2-1; D is perhaps TRBD2 (6 bases). There are 18 residues in the CDR3. Trimming removed 4 bases from V and 4 bases from J, with 23 bases in between. Germline CDR1 is SEHNR and CDR2 is FQNEAQ (reference sequence). The CDR3 nucleotides are TGTGCCAGCAGCTCTTATCAGGGTAGCGGATTTTTTTACAATGAGCAGTTCTTC. This translates into CASSSYQGSGFFYNEQFF.

For the CDR3, the DNA is TGCAGCGGCGACAGCTCGAACACTGAAGCTTTCTTT. Its protein is CSGDSSNTEAFF. The V gene is TRBV29-1, the J gene TRBJ1-1, with D tentatively TRBD1 (5 bases). The germline V and J ends were trimmed by 7 bases and 1 base, with 10 bases remaining between them. The CDR3 is made up of 12 amino acids. From germline, CDR1 is SQVTM and CDR2 ANQGSEA.

This clonotype was picked up many times. V usage is TRBV12-5 and J usage is TRBJ1-1; 9 nucleotides line up with TRBD1. CDR1 is LGHNT and CDR2 is FRNRAP in the germline V gene. V was pared by 5 bases and J by 8 bases, with 9 bases of the junction left unmatched. The CDR3 is 14 residues long. The CDR3 here is CASGRGQGWPEAFF. In nucleotides, the CDR3 is TGTGCTAGTGGTCGGGGACAGGGATGGCCAGAAGCTTTCTTT.

The chain has TRBV6-5 and TRBJ1-6; TRBD1 is a possible D gene (5 bases). Looked up from germline, CDR1 is MNHEY and CDR2 is SVGAGI. There are 11 residues in the CDR3. Trimming took 10 bases from V and 6 from J, leaving 7 bases between them. CDR3 nucleotide sequence: TGTGCCACGGGACGTAATTCACCCCTCCACTTT. It is translated as CATGRNSPLHF.

The CDR3 here is CASSLLAGGRDEQFF. In DNA, the CDR3 is TGCGCCAGCAGCTTGCTCGCGGGGGGGCGCGATGAGCAGTTCTTC. The chain links TRBV5-1 to TRBJ2-1; 9 bases line up with TRBD2. Germline V gene data show CDR1 as SGHRS and CDR2 as YFSETQ. This CDR3 has 15 residues. Trimming at V came to 1 base and at J to 8 bases, leaving 7 bases not matched to a gene.

V usage is TRBV2 and J usage is TRBJ1-5, with no clear D. Deletions cut 4 bases from V and 0 bases from J, with 4 bases between. CDR3 length equals 13 residues. Germline CDR1 is SNHLY and CDR2 is FYNNEI. Here the CDR3 reads CASSANSNQPQHF. The CDR3 DNA is TGTGCCAGCAGTGCTAATAGCAATCAGCCCCAGCATTTT.

This chain connects TRBV19 to TRBJ1-2; possible D gene TRBD1, 6 bases. The germline gives CDR1 LNHDA, CDR2 SQIVND (reference sequence). CDR3 size: 13 residues. Trimming shortened V by 4 bases and J by 4 bases, and 10 bases separated the two germline ends. The CDR3 loop reads CASSTLDSYGYTF. The CDR3 region has the DNA TGTGCCAGTAGTACTCTGGACAGCTATGGCTACACCTTC.

This clonotype has a count of ten or more. V gene TRBV6-1 combines with J gene TRBJ2-7; unclear D gene. Trimming removed 0 bases at V and 0 bases at J, with 6 bases between. This CDR3 is 14 amino acids long. Germline CDR1 and CDR2: MNHNS and SASEGT. The CDR3 region has the DNA TGTGCCAGCAGTGAAGCGGGTCGCTCCTACGAGCAGTACTTC. Translation: CASSEAGRSYEQYF.

The table lists this clonotype with many counts. This sequence joins TRBV12-3 or TRBV12-4 and TRBJ2-7; D ambiguous. V lost 0 bases and J lost 3, with 12 bases in between. The CDR3 covers 15 residues. For the CDR3, the DNA is TGTGCCAGCAGTTTAGCGGACCGCGTACGCTACGAGCAGTACTTC. Its translation: CASSLADRVRYEQYF.

This clonotype was recorded many times. V is TRBV15 and J is TRBJ1-3; D is unresolved. CDR3 length: 14 residues. CDR1 and CDR2 (germline): LNHNV, YYDKDF (reference sequence). Trimming removed 7 bases from V and 3 bases from J, with 13 bases in between. The CDR3 region is CATTDGYNGNTIYF. In DNA, the CDR3 is TGTGCCACCACCGACGGTTACAATGGAAACACCATATATTTT.

There are many counts of this clonotype. This sequence joins TRBV4-1 and TRBJ1-4; D call uncertain. The V end lost 2 bases, the J end lost 4 bases, and 11 bases lay between the germline ends. The CDR3 spans 15 residues. Germline V gene lookup returns CDR1 MGHRA and CDR2 YSYEKL. The DNA for the CDR3 is TGCGCCAGCAGCCAAAGGCGGCAGATTAATGAAAAACTGTTTTTT. Translated: CASSQRRQINEKLFF.

This clonotype was seen more than once but under ten times. The chain links TRBV23-1 to TRBJ1-5; possible D gene TRBD1, 5 bases. TRBV23-1 is an ORF, and what it does is uncertain. The CDR3 contains 16 residues. Trimming left V 6 bases short and J 1 base short, with 16 bases between. The CDR3 nucleotides are TGCGCCAGCAGCTCCAGTCCAGGGATAAGCAATCAGCCCCAGCATTTT. Translated, it gives CASSSSPGISNQPQHF.

This clonotype was picked up a small number of times. The chain couples TRBV28 to TRBJ2-3; TRBD1 might be the D (5 bases). The CDR3 loop spans 13 amino acids. V was trimmed by 8 bases and J by 5 bases, leaving 14 bases between them. Per germline, CDR1 MDHEN and CDR2 SYDVKM. DNA of the CDR3: TGTGCCAGCGGCCAGGGCCTGGGAGATACGCAGTATTTT. The encoded protein is CASGQGLGDTQYF.

This clonotype was observed a few times. A junction boundary mismatches the germline segment, possibly from a read error. The rearrangement links TRBV7-7 to TRBJ2-7, with 8 bases lining up with TRBD2. The germline CDR1 and CDR2 sequences are SSHAT and FNYEAQ (reference sequence). CDR3 length: 19 amino acids. This CDR3 is CASSLYPSGGAFVSYEQYF. DNA for the CDR3: TGTGCTAGCAGCTTGTATCCCAGCGGGGGCGCCTTCGTCTCCTACGAGCAGTACTTC.

This clonotype was counted between two and nine times. The chain couples TRBV12-5 to TRBJ2-7; D remains ambiguous. Per germline, CDR1 LGHNT and CDR2 FRNRAP. Trimming stripped 2 bases from V and 5 bases from J, with 4 bases between. This CDR3 contains 11 residues. The CDR3 DNA follows: TGTGCTAGTGGTTTGACCCACGAGCAGTACTTC. It encodes CASGLTHEQYF.

Many counts were recorded for this clonotype. In DNA form, the CDR3 reads TGTGCCAGCAGCTCCTCCCGGAATGAGCAGTTCTTC. As protein: CASSSSRNEQFF. The rearrangement links TRBV7-3 to TRBJ2-1; unclear D gene. This CDR3 contains 12 residues. Germline CDR1 SGHTA, CDR2 FQGTGA. Trimming took off 4 bases at V and 7 bases at J, with 8 bases between the two ends.